The 25 T cell receptor beta chains below were found in one sample sequenced in a study of Graves' ophthalmopathy and Graves' hyperthyroidism. TCR beta CDR3 amplification used RNA transcripts. Investigators did first-round RT-PCR with HTBI primers, then second-round multiplex PCR. TCRdb redid the calling of the multiplex PCR reads with MiXCR, one entry per CDR3 protein. The sample contains approximately 540,000 distinct CDR3 sequences, approximately 35% of which appear only once. The sequencing input was peripheral blood or thyroid tissue (not recorded which). Receptors were obtained from an adult man with Graves' hyperthyroidism.

This chain links TRBV9 with TRBJ1-2; 10 bases match TRBD1. The CDR3 has 13 residues. Trimming took 2 bases from V and 8 from J; bases not matched to a gene: 3. Germline V gene data show CDR1 as SGDLS and CDR2 as YYNGEE. The CDR3 region has the DNA TGTGCCAGCAGCGTGGCGGGACAGGGGGGCTACACCTTC. Protein sequence: CASSVAGQGGYTF.

A few counts support this clonotype. V and J are TRBV24-1 and TRBJ2-2; D is ambiguous. The CDR3 is 15 amino acids. Deletions cut 3 bases from V and 1 base from J, with 8 bases between. The germline V gene has CDR1 KGHDR and CDR2 SFDVKD. The DNA of the CDR3 is TGTGCCACCAGTGATCCGGGCGGGAACACCGGGGAGCTGTTTTTT. Translated: CATSDPGGNTGELFF.

The CDR3, as DNA: TGTGCCAGCAGCTTAACGCCCACGGATCAGCCCCAGCATTTT. Translation: CASSLTPTDQPQHF. This chain links TRBV7-2 with TRBJ1-5, with unresolved D. The CDR3 runs to 14 residues. V dropped 2 bases and J dropped 5 bases, with 10 bases sitting between them. Germline CDR1 and CDR2: SGHTA and FQGNSA. Full variable domain (remainder filled in from reference TRBV7-2 and TRBJ1-5): GAGVSQSPSNKVTEKGKDVELRCDPISGHTALYWYRQSLGQGLEFLIYFQGNSAPDKSGLPSDRFSAERTGGSVSTLTIQRTQQEDSAVYLCASSLTPTDQPQHFGDGTRLSIL.

Remarks on this clonotype: One end of the junction is discordant with germline, which a read error may explain. V and J are TRBV7-2 and TRBJ2-3; D is ambiguous. The CDR3 has 14 amino acids. Germline CDR1 and CDR2: SGHTA and FQGNSA. The CDR3 DNA reads TGCGCCAGCAGCTTCAACCGGGCGTACGATACGCAGTATTTT. Its protein product is CASSFNRAYDTQYF.

With regard to this clonotype: This may stem from a read error, because a much larger clone lies one nucleotide away. CDR3 nucleotides: TGCGCCAGCAGTGCCAGGTCTTTCTCTGAAGCTTTCTTT. It is translated as CASSARSFSEAFF. This chain links TRBV10-2 with TRBJ1-1; D ambiguous. In germline, CDR1 is WSHSY, CDR2 SAAADI. The V gene lost 4 bases and the J gene lost 6 bases, with 12 bases spanning the gap. This CDR3 is built from 13 residues.

Note on this clonotype: A read error is possible here, since a much larger clone lies one base away. The chain uses TRBV5-1 and TRBJ1-2; 8 bases align to TRBD1. The germline V gene encodes CDR1 SGHRS and CDR2 YFSETQ. The CDR3 consists of 15 residues. CDR3 region: CVSSFLDRDAYGYTF. Written as DNA, the CDR3 is TGCGTCAGCAGCTTTCTGGACAGGGATGCCTATGGCTACACCTTC. Full variable domain (remainder filled in from reference TRBV5-1 and TRBJ1-2): KAGVTQTPRYLIKTRGQQVTLSCSPISGHRSVSWYQQTPGQGLQFLFEYFSETQRNKGNFPGRFSGRQFSNSRSEMNVSTLELGDSALYLCVSSFLDRDAYGYTFGSGTRLTVV.

Regarding this clonotype: The final CDR3 position lacks the conserved phenylalanine or tryptophan, pointing to a likely read error. The chain combines TRBV5-6 with TRBJ1-2; D unresolved. The CDR3 has 14 residues. Germline CDR1 SGHDT, CDR2 YYEEEE. The V and J ends lost 2 bases and 1 base respectively, with 9 bases between them. The DNA for the CDR3 is TGTGCCAGCAGCTTCCCTTTTGATAACTATGGCTACACCCTC. This sequence encodes CASSFPFDNYGYTL.

A word on this clonotype: Given a much more abundant clone one base away, this may be a read error. The chain joins TRBV6-2 or TRBV6-3 to TRBJ1-2; D possibly corresponds to TRBD1 (5 bases). CDR1 and CDR2 from the germline V gene are MNHEY and SVGEGT. The length of the CDR3 is 11 residues. The V end was cut by 6 bases, the J end by 7 bases, with 9 bases between. The DNA for the CDR3 is TGTGCCAGCAGAGACGGGGGTGGCTACACCTTC. Its protein is CASRDGGGYTF.

The sample holds many counts of this clonotype. The V call is TRBV20-1, the J call TRBJ2-7; the D gene is possibly TRBD2 (6 bases). Trimming took 6 bases from V and 1 from J, leaving 19 bases between them. This CDR3 contains 15 residues. Germline V gene lookup returns CDR1 DFQATT and CDR2 SNEGSKA (reference sequence). The CDR3 reads CSAGGVASVSYEQYF. The CDR3 DNA reads TGCAGTGCCGGAGGGGTGGCTAGCGTTTCCTACGAGCAGTACTTC.

This clonotype was counted many times. The chain joins TRBV7-3 to TRBJ1-2, with D tentatively TRBD1 (6 bases). Trimming pared 6 bases from V and 6 bases from J, leaving 14 bases between. This CDR3 has 13 amino acids. Germline lookup yields CDR1 SGHTA and CDR2 FQGTGA. The CDR3 DNA follows: TGTGCCAGCAGTCCGGGACAAAAAGATGGCTACACCTTC. Its translation: CASSPGQKDGYTF.

A word on this clonotype: Its ends do not fully match the called genes, so a read error is possible. The V gene is TRBV4-1, the J gene TRBJ1-5, with D tentatively TRBD1 (5 bases). The CDR3 is 15 amino acids. Germline CDR1 is MGHRA and CDR2 is YSYEKL. In DNA, the CDR3 is TGCGCCAGCAGCCAAGAGGCGGGGGGGTATCAGTCCCAGCATTTT. This sequence encodes CASSQEAGGYQSQHF.

This clonotype was detected many times. The CDR3 spells CASSSIGQNYGYTF. DNA of the CDR3: TGCGCCAGCAGTTCCATCGGACAGAACTATGGCTACACCTTC. This chain connects TRBV4-1 to TRBJ1-2, with D tentatively TRBD1 (6 bases). V was shortened by 6 bases and J by 2 bases, with 13 bases between the two germline ends. This CDR3 comprises 14 residues. In germline, CDR1 is MGHRA, CDR2 YSYEKL.

The chain links TRBV20-1 to TRBJ1-6; D might be TRBD1 (5 bases). The V and J ends lost 1 base and 9 bases respectively, with 16 bases between them. Germline V gene lookup returns CDR1 DFQATT and CDR2 SNEGSKA (reference sequence). The CDR3 sequence is 15 residues long. CDR3 amino acids: CSARVSRQSASPLHF. The CDR3 DNA reads as TGCAGTGCTAGAGTTTCGAGACAGTCGGCTTCACCCCTCCACTTT.

This clonotype was recorded many times. This chain connects TRBV7-9 to TRBJ1-2; D call uncertain. The CDR3 is 16 amino acids. In germline, CDR1 is SEHNR, CDR2 FQNEAQ (reference sequence). Trimming stripped 1 base from V and 4 bases from J, with 16 bases between. The DNA for the CDR3 is TGTGCCAGCAGCTTAGACCCGGGATCCACCTCCTATGGCTACACCTTC. Its translation: CASSLDPGSTSYGYTF.

This clonotype was counted a few times. The V gene is TRBV6-6, the J gene TRBJ2-7, with D possibly TRBD2 on 6 matching bases. This CDR3 spans 15 amino acids. V dropped 0 bases and J dropped 1 base, with 10 bases sitting between them. Germline lookup yields CDR1 MNHNY and CDR2 SVGAGI (reference sequence). The CDR3 nucleotides read TGTGCCAGCAGTTACTCGGCGGGGTCGTCCTACGAGCAGTACTTC. Translating it yields CASSYSAGSSYEQYF.

This clonotype has at least ten counts. Its ends do not fully match the called genes, so a read error is possible. The J gene is TRBJ2-7, the V gene TRBV7-3; 7 bases map to TRBD1. The CDR3 sequence is 15 residues long. Germline V gene sequence: CDR1 SGHTA, CDR2 FQGTGA. In DNA, the CDR3 is TGTGCCGGCAGCCGGAACCGGGACAGCCCCTACGAGCAGTACTTC. As protein: CAGSRNRDSPYEQYF.

This clonotype was counted at least ten times. This chain joins TRBV2 and TRBJ1-2, with unresolved D. The V end was cut by 4 bases, the J end by 3 bases, with 12 bases between. The germline gives CDR1 SNHLY, CDR2 FYNNEI. The CDR3 runs to 14 residues. The CDR3 protein is CASSADGPYYGYTF. DNA of the CDR3: TGTGCCAGCAGTGCGGACGGGCCTTACTATGGCTACACCTTC. Full variable domain (missing parts from reference TRBV2 and TRBJ1-2): EPEVTQTPSHQVTQMGQEVILRCVPISNHLYFYWYRQILGQKVEFLVSFYNNEISEKSEIFDDQFSVERPDGSNFTLKIRSTKLEDSAMYFCASSADGPYYGYTFGSGTRLTVV.

V is TRBV15 and J is TRBJ1-4, with a tentative D call TRBD1 (5 bases). This CDR3 is built from 16 residues. CDR1 and CDR2 from the germline V gene are LNHNV and YYDKDF (reference sequence). V lost 0 bases, J lost 5 bases, and 13 bases lay in between. CDR3 loop: CATSRDRGILNEKLFF. The CDR3 region has the DNA TGTGCCACCAGCAGAGACCGGGGGATACTCAATGAAAAACTGTTTTTT.

Regarding this clonotype: Its ends do not fully match the called genes, so a read error is possible. The chain recombines TRBV7-9 with TRBJ2-2, with TRBD1 as a possible D gene (6 bases). Germline-derived CDR1 and CDR2 are SEHNR and FQNEAQ (reference sequence). CDR3 size: 16 residues. The CDR3 here is CASSIAVGQLTGELFF. CDR3 sequence (DNA): TGTGCCAGCAGCATAGCCGTCGGACAGCTCACCGGGGAGCTGTTTTTT.

About this clonotype itself: Given the absence of the conserved phenylalanine or tryptophan at the CDR3 end, a read error is likely. The limits of the CDR3 on the DNA are not certain, so only TCRdb's listed CDR3 is given. This chain joins TRBV19 and TRBJ1-5. The CDR3 is 8 amino acids in total, end residues counted. The germline V gene encodes CDR1 LNHDA and CDR2 SQIVND (reference sequence). CDR3 region: CASSLREK.

This clonotype was recorded many times. The chain couples TRBV29-1 to TRBJ1-1; D is unresolved. In germline, CDR1 is SQVTM, CDR2 ANQGSEA. Trimming took 0 bases from V and 4 from J, leaving 12 bases between them. The CDR3 consists of 14 residues. In DNA form, the CDR3 reads TGCAGCGTTGAAGATGTAAAGGGATCCACTGAAGCTTTCTTT. Its protein product is CSVEDVKGSTEAFF. Variable domain in full (rest from reference TRBV29-1 and TRBJ1-1): SAVISQKPSRDICQRGTSLTIQCQVDSQVTMMFWYRQQPGQSLTLIATANQGSEATYESGFVIDKFPISRPNLTFSTLTVSNMSPEDSSIYLCSVEDVKGSTEAFFGQGTRLTVV.

This clonotype was observed many times. The V gene is TRBV7-9, the J gene TRBJ1-6, with TRBD1 identical over 9 bases. This CDR3 comprises 16 residues. Unmatched junction bases numbered 7, after V lost 0 bases and J lost 10 bases. Looked up from germline, CDR1 is SEHNR and CDR2 is FQNEAQ (reference sequence). The CDR3 loop is CASSLAKNRGRSPLHF. CDR3 nucleotides: TGTGCCAGCAGCTTAGCGAAGAACAGGGGGCGATCACCCCTCCACTTT.

The chain recombines TRBV12-3 or TRBV12-4 with TRBJ2-5; tentatively, D is TRBD2 (6 bases). The ends were cut back, 2 bases at V and 0 bases at J, with 19 bases in the middle. There are 18 residues in the CDR3. Here the CDR3 DNA reads TGTGCCAGCAGTTTATTTGTCGGTCGGCGGGACTACCAAGAGACCCAGTACTTC. Translating it yields CASSLFVGRRDYQETQYF.

This clonotype was counted at least ten times. V usage is TRBV6-5 and J usage is TRBJ1-2; 9 bases map to TRBD1. After removal of 6 bases from V and 8 bases from J, the junction contained 7 bases not matched to a gene. The germline gives CDR1 MNHEY, CDR2 SVGAGI. The length of the CDR3 is 13 residues. The CDR3 here is CASSQQGARGYTF. CDR3 bases: TGTGCCAGCAGCCAACAGGGGGCCCGGGGCTACACCTTC.

This clonotype was seen ten or more times. The CDR3 is CSARDLKGRPNEKLFF. CDR3 in DNA: TGCAGTGCTAGAGATCTGAAGGGTAGGCCTAATGAAAAACTGTTTTTT. V usage is TRBV20-1 and J usage is TRBJ1-4; D remains ambiguous. There are 16 residues in the CDR3. Germline V lookup: CDR1 DFQATT, CDR2 SNEGSKA (reference sequence). Trimming cost V 0 bases and J 3 bases, with 14 bases left between them.